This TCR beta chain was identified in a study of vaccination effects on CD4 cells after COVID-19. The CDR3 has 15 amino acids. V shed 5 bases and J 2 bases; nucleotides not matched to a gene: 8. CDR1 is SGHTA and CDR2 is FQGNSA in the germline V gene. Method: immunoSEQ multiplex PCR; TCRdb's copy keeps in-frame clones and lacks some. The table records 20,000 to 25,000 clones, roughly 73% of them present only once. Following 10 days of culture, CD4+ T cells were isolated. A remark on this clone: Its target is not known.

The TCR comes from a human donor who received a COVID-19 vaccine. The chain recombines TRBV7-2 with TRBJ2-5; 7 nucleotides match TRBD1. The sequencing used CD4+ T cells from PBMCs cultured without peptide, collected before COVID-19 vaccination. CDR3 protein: CASSLTTGWQETQYF. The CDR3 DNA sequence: TGTGCCAGCAGCCTAACGACAGGGTGGCAAGAGACCCAGTACTTC.